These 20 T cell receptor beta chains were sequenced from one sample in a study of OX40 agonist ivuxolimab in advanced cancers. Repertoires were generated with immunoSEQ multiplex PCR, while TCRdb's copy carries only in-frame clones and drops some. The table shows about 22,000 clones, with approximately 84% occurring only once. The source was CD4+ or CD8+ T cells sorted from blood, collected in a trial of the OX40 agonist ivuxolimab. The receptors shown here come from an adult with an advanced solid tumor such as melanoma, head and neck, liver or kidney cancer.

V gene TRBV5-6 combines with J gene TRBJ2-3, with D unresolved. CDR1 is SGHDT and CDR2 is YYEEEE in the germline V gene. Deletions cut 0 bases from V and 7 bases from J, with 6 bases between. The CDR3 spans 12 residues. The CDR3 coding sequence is TGTGCCAGCAGCTTGGCCGGACATACGCAGTATTTT. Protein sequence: CASSLAGHTQYF.

CDR3 sequence: CASSLEGTGLTYEQYF. CDR3 DNA: TGCGCCAGCAGCTTGGAGGGGACAGGGCTAACCTACGAGCAGTACTTC. The chain recombines TRBV5-1 with TRBJ2-7; TRBD1 matches at 9 bases. The V gene end was trimmed by 0 bases and the J gene end by 2 bases; junction bases not matched to a gene: 6. The CDR3 contains 16 residues. CDR1 is SGHRS, CDR2 YFSETQ, per germline. The whole variable domain, filled in from reference TRBV5-1 and TRBJ2-7, reads KAGVTQTPRYLIKTRGQQVTLSCSPISGHRSVSWYQQTPGQGLQFLFEYFSETQRNKGNFPGRFSGRQFSNSRSEMNVSTLELGDSALYLCASSLEGTGLTYEQYFGPGTRLTVT.

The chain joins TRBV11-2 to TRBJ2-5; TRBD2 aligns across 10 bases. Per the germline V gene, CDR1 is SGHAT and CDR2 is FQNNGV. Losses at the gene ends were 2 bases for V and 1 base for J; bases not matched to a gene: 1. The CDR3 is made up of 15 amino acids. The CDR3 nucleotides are TGTGCCAGCAGCTTACTAGCGGGGGTCCAAGAGACCCAGTACTTC. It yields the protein CASSLLAGVQETQYF.

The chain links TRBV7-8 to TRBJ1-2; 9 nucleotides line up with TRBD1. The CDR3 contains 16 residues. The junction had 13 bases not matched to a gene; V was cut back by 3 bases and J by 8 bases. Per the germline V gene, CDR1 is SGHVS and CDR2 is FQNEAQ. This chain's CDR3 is CASSFTTSGTGSGYTF. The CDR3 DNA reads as TGTGCCAGCAGCTTTACCACTTCCGGGACAGGGTCCGGCTACACCTTC.

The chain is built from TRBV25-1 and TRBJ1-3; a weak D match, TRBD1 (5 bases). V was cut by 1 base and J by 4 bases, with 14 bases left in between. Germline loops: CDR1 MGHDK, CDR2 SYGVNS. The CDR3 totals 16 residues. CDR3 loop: CASSEWTGPRGNTIYF. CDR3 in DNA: TGTGCCAGCAGTGAATGGACGGGACCGCGGGGAAACACCATATATTTT.

DNA for the CDR3: TGTGCCAGCAGCTTACTAGGGCGGTGGCTTGGAGAGACCCAGTACTTC. Translating it yields CASSLLGRWLGETQYF. The chain employs TRBV7-2 and TRBJ2-5; no reliable D call. The CDR3 loop spans 16 amino acids. Germline loops: CDR1 SGHTA, CDR2 FQGNSA. V gave up 2 bases and J gave up 4 bases, with 17 bases separating them.

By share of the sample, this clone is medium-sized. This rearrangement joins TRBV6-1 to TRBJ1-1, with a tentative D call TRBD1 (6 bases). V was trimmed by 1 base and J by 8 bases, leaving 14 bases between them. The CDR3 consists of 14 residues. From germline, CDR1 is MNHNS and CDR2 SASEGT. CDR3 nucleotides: TGTGCCAGCAGTGAAGGGACAACAGGGTTAGAAGCTTTCTTT. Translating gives CASSEGTTGLEAFF.

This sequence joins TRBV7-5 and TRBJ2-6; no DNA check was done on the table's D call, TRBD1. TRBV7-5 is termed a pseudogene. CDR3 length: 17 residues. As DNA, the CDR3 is TGTGCCAGAATGAACACTTGTAGACAAAGTCGGGCCAACGTCCTGACTTTC. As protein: CARMNTCRQSRANVLTF.

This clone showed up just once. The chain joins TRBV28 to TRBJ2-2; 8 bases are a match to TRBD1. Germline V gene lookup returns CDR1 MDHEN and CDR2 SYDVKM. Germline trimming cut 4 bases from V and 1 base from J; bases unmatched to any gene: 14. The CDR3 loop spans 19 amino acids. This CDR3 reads CASSSNLPTGTGNTGELFF. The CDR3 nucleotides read TGTGCCAGCAGTTCGAACCTCCCGACCGGGACAGGGAACACCGGGGAGCTGTTTTTT.

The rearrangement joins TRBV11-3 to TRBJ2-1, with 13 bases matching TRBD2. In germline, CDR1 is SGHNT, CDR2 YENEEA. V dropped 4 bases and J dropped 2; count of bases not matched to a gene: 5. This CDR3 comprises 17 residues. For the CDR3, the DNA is TGTGCCAGCAGCTCATCGACTAGCGGGGGGACCTACAATGAGCAGTTCTTC. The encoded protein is CASSSSTSGGTYNEQFF.

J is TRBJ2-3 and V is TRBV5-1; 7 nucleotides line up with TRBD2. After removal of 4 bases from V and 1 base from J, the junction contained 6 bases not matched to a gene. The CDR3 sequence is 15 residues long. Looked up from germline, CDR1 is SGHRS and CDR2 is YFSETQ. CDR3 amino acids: CASSRTRGGTDTQYF. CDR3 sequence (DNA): TGCGCCAGCAGCCGGACTAGGGGCGGCACAGATACGCAGTATTTT.

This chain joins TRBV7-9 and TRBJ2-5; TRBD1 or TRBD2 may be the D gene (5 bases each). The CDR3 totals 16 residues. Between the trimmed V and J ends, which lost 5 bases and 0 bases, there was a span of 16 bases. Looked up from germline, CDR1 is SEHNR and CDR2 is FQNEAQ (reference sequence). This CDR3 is CASSATPGTYQETQYF. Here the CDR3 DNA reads TGTGCCAGCAGCGCGACGCCCGGGACCTACCAAGAGACCCAGTACTTC.

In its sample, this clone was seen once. The CDR3 is CASSRGGADRYGYTF. DNA for the CDR3: TGTGCCAGCAGTCGGGGCGGGGCCGACAGGTATGGCTACACCTTC. The chain links TRBV7-2 to TRBJ1-2; D perhaps matches TRBD1 (6 bases). CDR3 length: 15 residues. The germline V and J ends were trimmed by 6 bases and 5 bases, with 19 bases remaining between them. Germline-derived CDR1 and CDR2 are SGHTA and FQGNSA.

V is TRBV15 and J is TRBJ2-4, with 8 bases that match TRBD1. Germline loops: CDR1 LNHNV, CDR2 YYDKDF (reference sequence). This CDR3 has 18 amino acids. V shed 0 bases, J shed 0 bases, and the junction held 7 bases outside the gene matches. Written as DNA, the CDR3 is TGTGCCACCAGCAGAGAAAGACCAGGGGGCGCAGCCAAAAACATTCAGTACTTC. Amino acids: CATSRERPGGAAKNIQYF.

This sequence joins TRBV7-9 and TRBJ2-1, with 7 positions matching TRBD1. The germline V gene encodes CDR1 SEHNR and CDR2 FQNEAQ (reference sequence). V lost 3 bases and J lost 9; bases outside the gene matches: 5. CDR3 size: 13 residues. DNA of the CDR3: TGTGCCAGCAGCTTTAGGCAGGGGGTTGAGCAGTTCTTC. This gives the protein CASSFRQGVEQFF.

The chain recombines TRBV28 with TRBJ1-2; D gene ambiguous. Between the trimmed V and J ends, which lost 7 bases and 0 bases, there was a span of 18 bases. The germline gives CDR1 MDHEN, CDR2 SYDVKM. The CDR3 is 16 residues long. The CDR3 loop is CASTLRLWGANYGYTF. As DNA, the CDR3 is TGTGCCAGCACCCTGAGGCTTTGGGGAGCTAACTATGGCTACACCTTC.

The DNA of the CDR3 is TGTGCCAGCAGCTCCCTTGGCGGGAACCAAGCTTTCTTT. Translation gives CASSSLGGNQAFF. The rearrangement links TRBV5-6 to TRBJ1-1; D unresolved. The length of the CDR3 is 13 residues. V was pared by 3 bases and J by 9 bases, with 15 bases between. Germline V gene data show CDR1 as SGHDT and CDR2 as YYEEEE.

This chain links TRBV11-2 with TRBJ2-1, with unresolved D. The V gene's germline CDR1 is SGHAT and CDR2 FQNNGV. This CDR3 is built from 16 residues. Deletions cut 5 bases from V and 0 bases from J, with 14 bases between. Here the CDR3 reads CASSPFPVSSYNEQFF. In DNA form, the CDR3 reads TGTGCCAGCAGCCCCTTTCCGGTGAGCTCCTACAATGAGCAGTTCTTC.

CDR3 loop: CASTTAGTGFRDGYTF. CDR3 DNA: TGCGCCAGCACCACGGCAGGGACAGGGTTTCGCGATGGCTACACCTTC. This sequence joins TRBV5-1 and TRBJ1-2, with 9 bases lining up with TRBD1. The trim removed 6 bases at V and 6 bases at J, leaving 15 bases unmatched. In germline, CDR1 is SGHRS, CDR2 YFSETQ. This CDR3 contains 16 residues. Full variable domain (outside the CDR3, taken from reference TRBV5-1 and TRBJ1-2): KAGVTQTPRYLIKTRGQQVTLSCSPISGHRSVSWYQQTPGQGLQFLFEYFSETQRNKGNFPGRFSGRQFSNSRSEMNVSTLELGDSALYLCASTTAGTGFRDGYTFGSGTRLTVV.

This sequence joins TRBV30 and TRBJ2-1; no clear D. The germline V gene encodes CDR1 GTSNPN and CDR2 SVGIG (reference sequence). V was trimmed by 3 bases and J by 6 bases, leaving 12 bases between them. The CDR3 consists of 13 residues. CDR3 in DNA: TGTGCCTGGAGCCTCCTTTATGGCAATGAGCAGTTCTTC. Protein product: CAWSLLYGNEQFF.